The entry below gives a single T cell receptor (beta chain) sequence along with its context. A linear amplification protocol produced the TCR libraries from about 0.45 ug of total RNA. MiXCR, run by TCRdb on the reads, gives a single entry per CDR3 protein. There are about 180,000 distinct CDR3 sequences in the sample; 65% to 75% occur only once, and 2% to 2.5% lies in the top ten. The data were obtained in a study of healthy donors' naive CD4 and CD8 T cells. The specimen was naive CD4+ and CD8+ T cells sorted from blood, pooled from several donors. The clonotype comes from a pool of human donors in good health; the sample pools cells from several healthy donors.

DNA of the CDR3: TGTGCCAGCCAATACCATGGGTTACGAGCATTTGAGACCCAGTACTTC. Translation: CASQYHGLRAFETQYF. The rearrangement links TRBV28 to TRBJ2-5, with D unclear. This CDR3 is built from 16 residues. The ends were cut back, 8 bases at V and 5 bases at J, with 24 bases in the middle. Germline assignment: CDR1 MDHEN and CDR2 SYDVKM.